Each of the 8 T cell receptor beta chains below was sequenced from the same sample in a study of T-cell reconstitution after alpha-beta-depleted transplantation in children. Preparing the TCRbeta library involved the use of unique molecular identifiers. TCRdb reanalysed the PCR reads using MiXCR and keeps one entry per CDR3 protein. Of approximately 1,000,000 distinct CDR3 sequences listed, about 29% are singletons. Sequences were derived from PBMCs, mostly from graft donor cells, sampled 360 days after TCRalphabeta/CD19-depleted stem cell transplant. These receptors came from a boy under two years old who had a stem cell transplant for SCID, so the T cells may come from the graft donor.

The chain is built from TRBV5-1 and TRBJ1-4; possible D gene TRBD1, 6 bases. This CDR3 region has 15 residues. V lost 3 bases to trimming and J lost 7 bases, with 16 bases between them. Germline V gene data show CDR1 as SGHRS and CDR2 as YFSETQ. The CDR3 bases are TGCGCCAGCAGCTACGGGACACGTCTGGTTGAAAAACTGTTTTTT. This encodes CASSYGTRLVEKLFF. The full variable domain, rest sourced from reference TRBV5-1 and TRBJ1-4, is KAGVTQTPRYLIKTRGQQVTLSCSPISGHRSVSWYQQTPGQGLQFLFEYFSETQRNKGNFPGRFSGRQFSNSRSEMNVSTLELGDSALYLCASSYGTRLVEKLFFGSGTQLSVL.

V is TRBV15 and J is TRBJ2-1; tentatively, D is TRBD2 (5 bases). This CDR3 is 15 amino acids long. The ends were cut back, 0 bases at V and 3 bases at J, with 9 bases in the middle. Germline V CDR1 and CDR2: LNHNV, YYDKDF (reference sequence). This CDR3 reads CATSREGGRYNEQFF. The CDR3 nucleotides are TGTGCCACCAGCAGAGAGGGCGGGCGCTACAATGAGCAGTTCTTC.

The gene calls are TRBV13 and TRBJ2-3, with a weak D call TRBD2 (6 bases). This CDR3 has 15 amino acids. Trimming removed 5 bases from V and 2 bases from J, with 14 bases in between. The germline V gene encodes CDR1 PRHDT and CDR2 FYEKMQ (reference sequence). CDR3 nucleotide sequence: TGTGCCAGCAGCCGCAGGAGGGCCCCCACAGATACGCAGTATTTT. Translating it yields CASSRRRAPTDTQYF.

This chain links TRBV7-9 with TRBJ1-1; no firm D call. This CDR3 spans 17 amino acids. CDR1 and CDR2 from the germline V gene are SEHNR and FQNEAQ (reference sequence). Deletions cut 1 base from V and 0 bases from J, with 15 bases between. The CDR3 loop reads CASSLGQLRDLNTEAFF. In nucleotides, the CDR3 is TGTGCCAGCAGCTTAGGGCAGCTCCGGGATTTGAACACTGAAGCTTTCTTT.

The sample holds many counts of this clonotype. The chain carries TRBV7-7 and TRBJ2-7; the D gene is possibly TRBD2 (5 bases). The CDR3 sequence is 13 residues long. Germline V gene sequence: CDR1 SSHAT, CDR2 FNYEAQ (reference sequence). V was shortened by 0 bases and J by 6 bases, with 9 bases between the two germline ends. The CDR3 is CASSLAPAGEQYF. CDR3 DNA: TGTGCCAGCAGCTTAGCGCCGGCGGGCGAGCAGTACTTC.

The chain links TRBV3-1 to TRBJ2-7; 11 bases are a match to TRBD2. Germline lookup yields CDR1 LGHDT and CDR2 YNNKEL (reference sequence). This CDR3 spans 18 amino acids. The ends lost 3 bases at V and 7 bases at J; junction bases unmatched: 17. CDR3 sequence: CASSQRGWASGGPGEQYF. As DNA, the CDR3 is TGTGCCAGCAGCCAGCGGGGATGGGCTAGCGGGGGGCCAGGAGAGCAGTACTTC.

In its sample, this clonotype was seen a few times. CDR3 coding DNA: TGCAGTGCTAGGGATCCTGACAGGCCCTACGAGCAGTACTTC. Its translation is CSARDPDRPYEQYF. V gene TRBV20-1 combines with J gene TRBJ2-7; perhaps TRBD1 as D (6 bases). CDR1 is DFQATT and CDR2 is SNEGSKA in the germline V gene (reference sequence). Trimming stripped 3 bases from V and 2 bases from J, with 14 bases between. CDR3 length equals 14 residues.

V usage is TRBV6-6 and J usage is TRBJ1-1; TRBD1 matches 9 bases. The CDR3 runs to 13 residues. J was trimmed by 11 bases and V by 2 bases; bases with no gene match: 6. From germline, CDR1 is MNHNY and CDR2 SVGAGI (reference sequence). CDR3 sequence: CASSYRDRVSAFF. The CDR3 coding sequence is TGTGCCAGCAGTTACCGGGACAGGGTATCGGCTTTCTTT.